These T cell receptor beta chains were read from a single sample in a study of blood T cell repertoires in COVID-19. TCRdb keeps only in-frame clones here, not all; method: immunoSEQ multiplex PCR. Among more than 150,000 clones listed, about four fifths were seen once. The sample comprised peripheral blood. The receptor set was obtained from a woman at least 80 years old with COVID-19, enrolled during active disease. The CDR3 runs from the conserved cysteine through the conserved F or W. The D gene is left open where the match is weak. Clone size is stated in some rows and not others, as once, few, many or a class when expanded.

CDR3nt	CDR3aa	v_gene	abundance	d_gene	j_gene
TGCGCCAGCAGCTTTGGCGGGAGCGGGTGGACCTTC	CASSFGGSGWTF	TRBV5-1	NA	NA	TRBJ1-2
TGTGCCAGCAGCTCTAACAGACAGGGGGCGCATGCTTTCTTT	CASSSNRQGAHAFF	TRBV11-3	NA	TRBD1	TRBJ1-1
TGTGCCAGCAGTTACTCACAGGGGGCGGGTTCACCCCTCCACTTT	CASSYSQGAGSPLHF	TRBV6-6	NA	TRBD1	TRBJ1-6
TGCAGCGTTGAAGAAGACCAGGGGGTAGGCTATGGCTACACCTTC	CSVEEDQGVGYGYTF	TRBV29-1	few	TRBD1	TRBJ1-2
TGTGCCAGCAGCTTTGAGGACAGGGGGTATGAGCAGTACTTC	CASSFEDRGYEQYF	TRBV7-6	NA	TRBD1	TRBJ2-7
TGTGCCAGCAGCCCCCAGAATTGGACCGTGGGGGGTAATGAAAAACTGTTTTTT	CASSPQNWTVGGNEKLFF	TRBV7-4	NA	NA	TRBJ1-4
TGTGCCAGTAGTATCCTGACAGGCTTGTCCGGCAATCAGCCCCAGCATTTT	CASSILTGLSGNQPQHF	TRBV19	few	NA	TRBJ1-5
TGCAGTGCTAGCGTCCTCTATGGCTACACCTTC	CSASVLYGYTF	TRBV20-1	NA	NA	TRBJ1-2
TGTGCCAGCAGTCCCCGCAGGGGGTATCAGCCCCAGCATTTT	CASSPRRGYQPQHF	TRBV27	NA	TRBD1	TRBJ1-5
TGTGCCAGCAGCCAAGAGGCGGGGGGGCGGGATACGCAGTATTTT	CASSQEAGGRDTQYF	TRBV3-1/TRBV3-2	NA	TRBD2	TRBJ2-3
TGTGCCAGCAGCTCTACGGGACAATCCTACGAGCAGTACTTC	CASSSTGQSYEQYF	TRBV5-5	NA	NA	TRBJ2-7
TGTGCCACCAGTGATTTAACGCAGGGTTCCGAGCAGTACTTC	CATSDLTQGSEQYF	TRBV24-1	NA	NA	TRBJ2-7
TGCGCCAGCAGCCCATCCCCAGATACGCAGTATTTT	CASSPSPDTQYF	TRBV5-1	many	NA	TRBJ2-3
TGTGCCAGTAGTTGGGGGGGGACCGGGGAGCTGTTTTTT	CASSWGGTGELFF	TRBV19	NA	TRBD2	TRBJ2-2
TGTGCCAGCACCCGCGGGGCGGGGAACTATGGCTACACCTTC	CASTRGAGNYGYTF	TRBV6-5	few	NA	TRBJ1-2
TGTGCCAGTAGTAGGCAGGCTGGCAATTCACCCCTCCACTTT	CASSRQAGNSPLHF	TRBV19	NA	NA	TRBJ1-6
TGTGCCTGTACACGGGTGTTGGGCACTGAAGCTTTCTTT	CACTRVLGTEAFF	TRBV30	NA	NA	TRBJ1-1
TGTGCCAGCAGCTTCCCCGGGACTAGGTCCTACGAGCAGTACTTC	CASSFPGTRSYEQYF	TRBV5-6	NA	TRBD2	TRBJ2-7
TGCAGCGTTGAAGAAGGCGGCAGGGGAGCTTTCTTT	CSVEEGGRGAFF	TRBV29-1	NA	NA	TRBJ1-1
TGTGCCAGCATTCTCGGCTACAATGAGCAGTTCTTC	CASILGYNEQFF	TRBV2	NA	NA	TRBJ2-1
TGTGCCAGCAGCCATTTCGACCGGAGCTCTGGAAACACCATATATTTT	CASSHFDRSSGNTIYF	TRBV3-1/TRBV3-2	NA	NA	TRBJ1-3
TGTGCCAGTAGTCTAACAGGAATCTACGAGCAGTACTTC	CASSLTGIYEQYF	TRBV19	NA	NA	TRBJ2-7
TGTGCCAGCAGCGTAGGCGGGTTTGGTGGCACTGAAGCTTTCTTT	CASSVGGFGGTEAFF	TRBV9	NA	NA	TRBJ1-1
TGCGCCAGCAGCCAAGCTGCAGGGGGCTACGAGCAGTACTTC	CASSQAAGGYEQYF	TRBV4-1	NA	TRBD1	TRBJ2-7
TGCAGCGTTGCCCCCGCGAGCTCCTACGAGCAGTACTTC	CSVAPASSYEQYF	TRBV29-1	NA	NA	TRBJ2-7
TGTGCCAGTATGGGAGATAGTTATGGCTACACCTTC	CASMGDSYGYTF	TRBV19	NA	NA	TRBJ1-2
TGTGCCAGCAAGACACCAAACACTGAAGCTTTCTTT	CASKTPNTEAFF	TRBV7-9	once	NA	TRBJ1-1
TGTGCCAGCAGCCAGGGGGGTTCGGTGGATACGCAGTATTTT	CASSQGGSVDTQYF	TRBV7-9	NA	NA	TRBJ2-3
TGTGCCAGCAGTTCCAGGACAGGCGCTTCCTATCAGCCCCAGCATTTT	CASSSRTGASYQPQHF	TRBV27	few	TRBD1	TRBJ1-5
TGTGCCATCAGCCCGCAGGGCCTTGAAGCTTTCTTT	CAISPQGLEAFF	TRBV10-3	NA	NA	TRBJ1-1
TGTGCTAGCGGGGGGTCCGCCAGTGAGCAGTTCTTC	CASGGSASEQFF	TRBV24-1	NA	TRBD2	TRBJ2-1
TGTGCCAGCGGAAGGAGGAGTGGCACCGGGGAGCTGTTTTTT	CASGRRSGTGELFF	TRBV7-2	NA	NA	TRBJ2-2
TGCAGTGTGGACAGGAGCACTGAAGCTTTCTTT	CSVDRSTEAFF	TRBV20-1	NA	TRBD1	TRBJ1-1
TGTGCCAGCAGCTATGACAGGGTAAAAGGCTACACCTTC	CASSYDRVKGYTF	TRBV6-5	NA	TRBD1	TRBJ1-2
TGTGCCAGCAGCGTAGGGGACACCACTAACTATGGCTACACCTTC	CASSVGDTTNYGYTF	TRBV9	NA	NA	TRBJ1-2
TGTGCCAGCAGCTTGGGGGGCAATACGCAGTATTTT	CASSLGGNTQYF	TRBV5-5	NA	NA	TRBJ2-3
TGTGCCACCAGCAGAGACCGGACAGGGGGCTTGTACGAGCAGTACTTC	CATSRDRTGGLYEQYF	TRBV15	NA	TRBD1	TRBJ2-7
TGTGCCAGTAGAGAACTAGCGGCTAGCACAGATACGCAGTATTTT	CASRELAASTDTQYF	TRBV19	NA	TRBD2	TRBJ2-3
TGTGCCAGCAGCTTTAGCGGAGCGAGCTCCTACAATGAGCAGTTCTTC	CASSFSGASSYNEQFF	TRBV7-8	NA	NA	TRBJ2-1
TGTGCCAGCAGCTTAAGTCGACTAGCGGGAGCCAATGAGCAGTTCTTC	CASSLSRLAGANEQFF	TRBV7-9	NA	TRBD2	TRBJ2-1
TGCAGCGTTGGGGTATTAGCGGGACCTGGGCGGGAGCAGTTCTTC	CSVGVLAGPGREQFF	TRBV29-1	NA	TRBD2	TRBJ2-1
TGTGCCTGGAGGGTGACAGGGGGAATTAATTATGGCTACACCTTC	CAWRVTGGINYGYTF	TRBV30	NA	TRBD1	TRBJ1-2
TGTGCCAGCAGTCCCTCGGACAGGCTCTCTGAAGCTTTCTTT	CASSPSDRLSEAFF	TRBV28	NA	TRBD1	TRBJ1-1
TGTGCCAGCAGCCCGCAGCGGGGGGGCACAGATACGCAGTATTTT	CASSPQRGGTDTQYF	TRBV9	once	TRBD2	TRBJ2-3
TGTGCCAGCAGTTTATTGGCAGACACAGATACGCAGTATTTT	CASSLLADTDTQYF	TRBV28	NA	NA	TRBJ2-3
TGTGCCATCAGTCCGGGGGGCGCGGACTATGGCTACACCTTC	CAISPGGADYGYTF	TRBV10-3	NA	NA	TRBJ1-2
TGTGCCAGCAGCACCCGGTGGGGGGCCAACGTCCTGACTTTC	CASSTRWGANVLTF	TRBV5-4	NA	NA	TRBJ2-6
TGTGCCAGCAGTACCTTAGGGAGGCGAGAGACCCAGTACTTC	CASSTLGRRETQYF	TRBV6-2/TRBV6-3	NA	NA	TRBJ2-5
TGCAGCGTTGATGTGCAGGGAAGCTTGCACAATGAGCAGTTCTTC	CSVDVQGSLHNEQFF	TRBV29-1	NA	NA	TRBJ2-1
TGTGCCAGCAGCCGATATAGCGGGGGCAATGAGCAGTTCTTC	CASSRYSGGNEQFF	TRBV11-3	NA	TRBD2	TRBJ2-1